Given below is one T cell receptor (beta chain) in context. There are 18 residues in the CDR3. V was trimmed by 1 base and J by 0 bases, leaving 22 bases between them. The germline gives CDR1 GTSNPN, CDR2 SVGIG (reference sequence). The data were obtained in a study of blood T cell repertoires in COVID-19. Study context: Sites in the United States, Italy and Spain provided acute and convalescent COVID-19 samples. The cDNA or gDNA used as material had been derived from T cells, B-cell-depleted T cells, or PBMCs.

Original handling: From reference gene primer amplification, estimates of nucleated cell counts were derived. Some clones are missing from TCRdb's copy, which holds only in-frame ones; the method was immunoSEQ multiplex PCR. That table furnishes V, J and clone size, whereas the DNA furnished D and trimming. The sample lists approximately 250,000 clones; approximately 86% were seen once. Sequencing was done on a sample of peripheral blood. The sequence came from a man aged 40-55 years with active or convalescent COVID-19. The V and J genes are TRBV30 and TRBJ2-7; tentatively, D is TRBD1 (5 bases). The CDR3 DNA reads as TGTGCCTGGAGTGCCGGGTGGGGCCCAGAGTGGACCTCCTACGAGCAGTACTTC. Translated: CAWSAGWGPEWTSYEQYF.